The present T cell receptor beta chain was sequenced within a study of OX40 agonist ivuxolimab in advanced cancers. Overall study findings and caveats: There were, on average, more expanded clones in CD8+ T cells than in CD4+. At doses 0.1 to 3.0 mg/kg, CD4+ and CD8+ clones expanded.

This clone was seen only once. Its antigen remains unidentified. There are 11 residues in the CDR3. CDR1 is SQVTM and CDR2 is ANQGSEA in the germline V gene. Trimming stripped 5 bases from V and 15 bases from J, with 18 bases between. The repertoire was sequenced with immunoSEQ multiplex PCR; TCRdb's copy has only in-frame clones and lacks some. The sample has 80,000 or so clones, over 85% seen once. Collection of blood occurred at baseline, at cycle 4 day 1, and at cycle 7 day 1. Sequenced material: CD4+ or CD8+ T cells sorted from blood, taken in a trial of the OX40 agonist ivuxolimab. The clonotype was recovered from an adult with an advanced solid tumor such as melanoma, head and neck, liver or kidney cancer. The V and J genes are TRBV29-1 and TRBJ2-3; unclear D gene. The CDR3 spells CSVLDPPSRYF. As DNA, the CDR3 is TGCAGCGTTTTAGACCCTCCCTCGCGATATTTT.